The clone carrying this T cell receptor (beta chain) was found many times. Using its own MiXCR run on the 5' RACE reads, TCRdb lists one record per CDR3 protein. The sample holds roughly 56,000 distinct CDR3 sequences, 10% to 12% seen once. This CDR3 contains 15 residues. V was shortened by 2 bases and J by 4 bases, with 10 bases between the two germline ends. The germline V gene encodes CDR1 KGHDR and CDR2 SFDVKD. The sample belongs to a study of neurological immune-mediated disorders. This sequence was found in a man aged 60-69 years in good health. The sequenced sample consisted of PBMCs. This chain uses TRBV24-1 with TRBJ2-2; possibly TRBD2 for D (6 bases). The CDR3 nucleotides read TGTGCCACCAGTGATTCGGCCGGGGGCACCGGGGAGCTGTTTTTT. Translation: CATSDSAGGTGELFF.